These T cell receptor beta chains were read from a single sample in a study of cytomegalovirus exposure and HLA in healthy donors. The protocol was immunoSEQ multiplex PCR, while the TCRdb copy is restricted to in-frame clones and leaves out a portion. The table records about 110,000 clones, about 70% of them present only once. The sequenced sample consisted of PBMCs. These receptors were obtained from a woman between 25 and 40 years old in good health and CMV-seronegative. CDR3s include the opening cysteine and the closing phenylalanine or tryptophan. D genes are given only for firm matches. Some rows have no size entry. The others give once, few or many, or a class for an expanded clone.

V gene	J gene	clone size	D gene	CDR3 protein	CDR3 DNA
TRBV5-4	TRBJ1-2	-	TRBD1	CASSTWTGMGEGYTF	TGTGCCAGCAGCACTTGGACAGGGATGGGAGAGGGCTACACCTTC
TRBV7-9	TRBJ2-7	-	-	CASSWDTSSYEQYF	TGTGCCAGCAGCTGGGACACAAGCTCCTACGAGCAGTACTTC
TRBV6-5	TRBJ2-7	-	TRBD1	CASRPQGTGEQYF	TGTGCCAGCAGGCCTCAAGGGACAGGTGAGCAGTACTTC
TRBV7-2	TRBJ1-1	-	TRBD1	CASSFAGTGELAFF	TGTGCCAGCAGCTTTGCCGGGACAGGGGAATTAGCTTTCTTT
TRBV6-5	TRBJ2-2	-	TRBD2	CASSYQPGGPTGELFF	TGTGCCAGCAGTTACCAGCCGGGAGGGCCCACCGGGGAGCTGTTTTTT
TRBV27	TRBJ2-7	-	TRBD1	CASTPRGTGVYEQYF	TGTGCCAGCACCCCCAGGGGGACAGGGGTGTACGAGCAGTACTTC
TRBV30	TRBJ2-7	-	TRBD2	CAWIPNGLVSEQYF	TGTGCCTGGATACCGAACGGACTAGTTAGCGAGCAGTACTTC
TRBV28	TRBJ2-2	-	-	CASSESRQSNTGELFF	TGTGCCAGCAGTGAGTCGAGACAGTCCAACACCGGGGAGCTGTTTTTT
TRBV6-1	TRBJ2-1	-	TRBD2	CASSGLADTPHEQFF	TGTGCCAGCAGTGGTCTAGCGGACACCCCCCATGAGCAGTTCTTC
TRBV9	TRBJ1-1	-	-	CASSPRQAWNTEAFF	TGTGCCAGCAGCCCTCGACAGGCATGGAACACTGAAGCTTTCTTT
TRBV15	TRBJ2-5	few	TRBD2	CATSRDRTSVETQYF	TGTGCCACCAGCAGAGATAGGACTAGCGTTGAGACCCAGTACTTC
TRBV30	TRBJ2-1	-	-	CAWSHSYNEQFF	TGTGCCTGGAGTCACTCCTACAATGAGCAGTTCTTC
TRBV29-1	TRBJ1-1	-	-	CSVKPVVLEGAFF	TGCAGCGTAAAACCGGTAGTCCTAGAAGGAGCTTTCTTT
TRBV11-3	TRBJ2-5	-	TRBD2	CASSPTTSGETQYF	TGTGCCAGCAGCCCCACGACTAGCGGAGAGACCCAGTACTTC
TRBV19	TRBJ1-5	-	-	CASIGTLSNQPQHF	TGTGCCAGTATTGGAACACTAAGCAATCAGCCCCAGCATTTT
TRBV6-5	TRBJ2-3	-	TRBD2	CASSSGTSGSTDTQYF	TGTGCCAGCAGTTCCGGGACTAGCGGGAGTACAGATACGCAGTATTTT
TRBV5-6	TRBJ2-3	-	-	CASSVLGATDTQYF	TGTGCCAGCAGCGTCCTGGGGGCCACGGATACGCAGTATTTT
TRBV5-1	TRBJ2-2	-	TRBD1	CASSLLGQSTTGELFF	TGCGCCAGCAGCCTTTTGGGACAGTCAACCACCGGGGAGCTGTTTTTT
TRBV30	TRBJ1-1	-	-	CAWSVQRNTEAFF	TGTGCCTGGAGTGTACAGAGGAACACTGAAGCTTTCTTT
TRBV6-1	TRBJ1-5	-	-	CASSETHIFRGGAEPQHF	TGTGCCAGCAGTGAAACACACATTTTTCGGGGGGGGGCCGAGCCCCAGCATTTT
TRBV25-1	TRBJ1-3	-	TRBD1	CASSGTGTGNTIYF	TGTGCCAGCAGTGGGACAGGGACTGGAAACACCATATATTTT
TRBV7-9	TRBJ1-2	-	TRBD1	CASSPGQAVYGYTF	TGTGCCAGCAGCCCGGGACAGGCGGTATATGGCTACACCTTC
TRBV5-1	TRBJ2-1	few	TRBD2	CASGPLADVSYNEQFF	TGCGCCAGCGGGCCCCTAGCGGACGTCTCCTACAATGAGCAGTTCTTC
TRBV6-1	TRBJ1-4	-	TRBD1	CASRAPGQEKLFF	TGTGCCAGCAGGGCCCCGGGACAGGAAAAACTGTTTTTT
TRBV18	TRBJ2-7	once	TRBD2	CASSPYWQREASYEQYF	TGTGCCAGCTCACCATATTGGCAGCGGGAGGCCTCCTACGAGCAGTACTTC
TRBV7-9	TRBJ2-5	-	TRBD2	CASSRAGGPETQYF	TGTGCCAGCAGCCGAGCGGGGGGGCCAGAGACCCAGTACTTC
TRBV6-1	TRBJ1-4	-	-	CASRLDSYNEKLFF	TGTGCCAGCAGATTGGACAGTTATAATGAAAAACTGTTTTTT
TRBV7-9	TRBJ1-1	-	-	CASSPLEGRAWETFF	TGTGCCAGCAGCCCATTGGAGGGCAGGGCTTGGGAAACTTTCTTT
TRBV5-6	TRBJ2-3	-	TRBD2	CASSVLAGVGDTQYF	TGTGCCAGCAGCGTACTAGCGGGGGTTGGAGATACGCAGTATTTT
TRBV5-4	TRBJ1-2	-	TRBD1	CASSEGYRDSNYGYTF	TGTGCCAGCAGCGAGGGATACCGGGACAGTAACTATGGCTACACCTTC
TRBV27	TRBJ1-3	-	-	CASSPQRSGNTIYF	TGTGCCAGCAGTCCGCAGAGGTCTGGAAACACCATATATTTT
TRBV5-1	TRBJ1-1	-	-	CASSLASGLNTEAFF	TGCGCCAGCAGCTTGGCCTCAGGGTTGAACACTGAAGCTTTCTTT
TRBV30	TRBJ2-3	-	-	CAWSGGTDTQYF	TGTGCCTGGAGTGGAGGCACAGATACGCAGTATTTT
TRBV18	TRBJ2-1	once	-	CASSPYDSSYNEQFF	TGTGCCAGCTCCCCCTACGACAGCTCCTACAATGAGCAGTTCTTC
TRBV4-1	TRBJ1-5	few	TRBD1	CASSQDRGTGVNQPQHF	TGCGCCAGCAGCCAAGACAGAGGGACAGGGGTTAATCAGCCCCAGCATTTT
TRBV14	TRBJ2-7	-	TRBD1	CASSGDRAYYEQYF	TGTGCCAGCAGCGGGGACAGGGCCTACTACGAGCAGTACTTC
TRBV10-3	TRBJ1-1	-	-	CAISERGQYTEAFF	TGTGCCATCAGTGAAAGGGGCCAGTACACTGAAGCTTTCTTT
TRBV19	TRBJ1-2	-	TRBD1	CASRDRGRRGYGYTF	TGTGCCAGTAGAGACAGGGGGCGTCGCGGGTATGGCTACACCTTC
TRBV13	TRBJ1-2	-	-	CASSFRGRGYTF	TGTGCCAGCAGCTTTAGGGGTCGAGGCTACACCTTC